The 18 T cell receptor beta chains given below trace back to one sample, sequenced in a study of shared T cell receptors in the human thymus. Sequenced by immunoSEQ multiplex PCR; TCRdb stores in-frame clones only, minus some. The data show hundreds of thousands of clones, roughly 90% seen once. These data also featured in a second study, about human thymus T cells.

Sequencing was performed on thymocytes. Receptors were obtained from a boy in the first two years of life with a congenital heart defect.

The J gene is TRBJ2-7, the V gene TRBV11-2, with TRBD2 matching 12 bases. After removal of 4 bases from V and 0 bases from J, the junction contained 7 bases not matched to a gene. This CDR3 is 17 amino acids long. Per germline, CDR1 SGHAT and CDR2 FQNNGV. The chain's CDR3 is CASSSLQGLAGSYEQYF. For the CDR3, the DNA is TGTGCCAGCAGCTCCCTCCAGGGACTAGCGGGCTCCTACGAGCAGTACTTC.

The chain's CDR3 is CASSWGGVYGLAGGPISPDNEQFF. The DNA of the CDR3 is TGTGCCAGCAGCTGGGGCGGGGTGTACGGACTAGCGGGAGGGCCTATCTCACCGGACAATGAGCAGTTCTTC. The chain is built from TRBV28 and TRBJ2-1; 15 positions match TRBD2. From germline, CDR1 is MDHEN and CDR2 SYDVKM. The CDR3 contains 24 residues. V was clipped by 6 bases and J by 5 bases; unmatched bases: 29.

V gene TRBV29-1 combines with J gene TRBJ2-7; TRBD1 is a possible D gene (5 bases). The V gene lost 7 bases and the J gene lost 2 bases, with 18 bases spanning the gap. The CDR3 spans 14 residues. Germline CDR1 SQVTM, CDR2 ANQGSEA. CDR3 coding DNA: TGCAGCGCCCAACCGGACACTTCGACCTACGAGCAGTACTTC. It is translated as CSAQPDTSTYEQYF.

The chain recombines TRBV19 with TRBJ2-7, with D unresolved. Trimming stripped 6 bases from V and 3 bases from J, with 12 bases between. The V gene's germline CDR1 is LNHDA and CDR2 SQIVND (reference sequence). This CDR3 is built from 13 residues. The CDR3 DNA reads TGTGCCAGTAGCCTAGTGGATCACTACGAGCAGTACTTC. Residues: CASSLVDHYEQYF.

This rearrangement joins TRBV20-1 to TRBJ2-1, with D uncertain. The ends were cut back, 6 bases at V and 8 bases at J, with 8 bases in the middle. Germline V gene lookup returns CDR1 DFQATT and CDR2 SNEGSKA (reference sequence). This CDR3 spans 10 amino acids. In DNA form, the CDR3 reads TGCAGTGCCTCAGGCTATGAGCAGTTCTTC. The encoded protein is CSASGYEQFF.

The V and J genes are TRBV6-1 and TRBJ2-2; D may be TRBD1 (5 bases). Germline V lookup: CDR1 MNHNS, CDR2 SASEGT. The CDR3 runs 20 residues. The V end was cut by 3 bases, the J end by 0 bases, with 23 bases between. The CDR3 coding sequence is TGTGCCAGCAGTGAGGCCCATATGCAGGGTAAATACGCGAACACCGGGGAGCTGTTTTTT. It specifies CASSEAHMQGKYANTGELFF.

The V call is TRBV7-3, the J call TRBJ2-3, with D tentatively TRBD1 (5 bases). V was pared by 3 bases and J by 5 bases, with 12 bases between. This CDR3 spans 14 amino acids. Germline values: CDR1 SGHTA, CDR2 FQGTGA. The CDR3: CASSLGGRGDTQYF. Written as DNA, the CDR3 is TGTGCCAGCAGCTTGGGCGGAAGGGGAGATACGCAGTATTTT.

The chain couples TRBV10-3 to TRBJ2-3; 7 bases fit TRBD2. The CDR3 has 12 amino acids. V lost 7 bases to trimming and J lost 5 bases; unmatched junction nucleotides: 3. CDR1 ENHRY and CDR2 SYGVKD come from the germline V gene. The CDR3 DNA is TGTGCCATCAAACCGGGGGGAGATACGCAGTATTTT. Amino acids: CAIKPGGDTQYF.

The chain employs TRBV14 and TRBJ2-1; D remains unclear. The germline V gene encodes CDR1 SGHDN and CDR2 FVKESK. Trimming took off 0 bases at V and 5 bases at J, with 5 bases between the two ends. This CDR3 region has 13 residues. The DNA of the CDR3 is TGTGCCAGCAGCCAAGAAAGAGACAATGAGCAGTTCTTC. This translates into CASSQERDNEQFF.

V gene TRBV21-1 combines with J gene TRBJ2-7; the listed D gene, TRBD2, was not tested against the DNA. TRBV21-1 is a documented pseudogene. The CDR3 is 16 amino acids. The CDR3 loop reads CASSKGRAGGPYEQYF. The CDR3 DNA reads TGTGCCAGCAGCAAAGGACGCGCGGGAGGACCTTACGAGCAGTACTTC.

This clone showed up just once. The rearrangement links TRBV28 to TRBJ2-3; TRBD2 might be the D (6 bases). CDR1 and CDR2 from the germline V gene are MDHEN and SYDVKM. The V gene lost 6 bases and the J gene lost 5 bases, with 9 bases spanning the gap. This CDR3 contains 12 residues. The CDR3 DNA reads as TGTGCCAGCAGGAGGGGAGGAGATACGCAGTATTTT. This codes for CASRRGGDTQYF.

The sample holds one count of this clone. The CDR3 loop reads CASSQDVRAASGANVLTF. The CDR3 nucleotides are TGTGCCAGCAGCCAAGATGTCAGGGCGGCCTCTGGGGCCAACGTCCTGACTTTC. V and J are TRBV14 and TRBJ2-6; a weak D match, TRBD1 (5 bases). This CDR3 spans 18 amino acids. Germline CDR1 reads SGHDN; CDR2 reads FVKESK. V lost 0 bases to trimming and J lost 0 bases, with 12 bases between them.

The chain couples TRBV27 to TRBJ2-7; 9 bases align to TRBD1. This CDR3 region has 14 residues. With 2 bases clipped from V and 7 bases from J, the junction kept 6 bases outside the gene matches. In germline, CDR1 is MNHEY, CDR2 SMNVEV (reference sequence). CDR3 protein: CASSLRTGVREQYF. CDR3 nucleotide sequence: TGTGCCAGCAGTTTAAGGACAGGGGTGAGGGAGCAGTACTTC.

This clone turned up a few times. The V call is TRBV25-1, the J call TRBJ1-5, with 9 positions matching TRBD1. The junction had 6 bases not matched to a gene; V was cut back by 3 bases and J by 6 bases. The CDR3 consists of 15 residues. Germline V gives CDR1 MGHDK, CDR2 SYGVNS. The CDR3 DNA sequence: TGTGCCAGCAGTGAGGGGGGACAGGGAATTCAGCCCCAGCATTTT. Protein: CASSEGGQGIQPQHF.

V gene TRBV13 combines with J gene TRBJ2-5; 12 bases match TRBD1. Trimming took 5 bases from V and 5 from J; bases not matched to a gene: 9. Per the germline V gene, CDR1 is PRHDT and CDR2 is FYEKMQ (reference sequence). This CDR3 has 16 residues. CDR3 residues: CASSPSGQGAGETQYF. For the CDR3, the DNA is TGTGCCAGCAGCCCGTCGGGACAGGGGGCGGGGGAGACCCAGTACTTC.

The gene calls are TRBV15 and TRBJ2-3; possibly TRBD2 for D (5 bases). From germline, CDR1 is LNHNV and CDR2 YYDKDF (reference sequence). This CDR3 has 17 residues. Trimming cost V 3 bases and J 4 bases, with 20 bases left between them. The CDR3 DNA is TGTGCCACCAGCAGTGGAGGTGGTGGGAGAGGCCCAGATACGCAGTATTTT. Protein product: CATSSGGGGRGPDTQYF. Full variable domain (outside the CDR3, taken from reference TRBV15 and TRBJ2-3): DAMVIQNPRYQVTQFGKPVTLSCSQTLNHNVMYWYQQKSSQAPKLLFHYYDKDFNNEADTPDNFQSRRPNTSFCFLDIRSPGLGDTAMYLCATSSGGGGRGPDTQYFGPGTRLTVL.

This clone has just a few counts. The chain is built from TRBV4-1 and TRBJ2-7, with TRBD1 identical over 7 bases. V was pared by 8 bases and J by 6 bases, with 13 bases of the junction left unmatched. CDR1 MGHRA and CDR2 YSYEKL come from the germline V gene. This CDR3 contains 14 residues. The CDR3 region has the DNA TGCGCCAGCCGGACAGGCCCCCGTACTTCCGAGCAGTACTTC. This encodes CASRTGPRTSEQYF.

This clone was observed a handful of times. V usage is TRBV4-3 and J usage is TRBJ2-7; 7 nucleotides match TRBD1. The V gene end was trimmed by 0 bases and the J gene end by 3 bases; junction bases not matched to a gene: 5. Germline CDR1 is LGHNA and CDR2 is YSLEER. The CDR3 loop spans 15 amino acids. The CDR3 bases are TGCGCCAGCAGCCAAGAACAGGGGCTCATCTACGAGCAGTACTTC. Encoded protein: CASSQEQGLIYEQYF.